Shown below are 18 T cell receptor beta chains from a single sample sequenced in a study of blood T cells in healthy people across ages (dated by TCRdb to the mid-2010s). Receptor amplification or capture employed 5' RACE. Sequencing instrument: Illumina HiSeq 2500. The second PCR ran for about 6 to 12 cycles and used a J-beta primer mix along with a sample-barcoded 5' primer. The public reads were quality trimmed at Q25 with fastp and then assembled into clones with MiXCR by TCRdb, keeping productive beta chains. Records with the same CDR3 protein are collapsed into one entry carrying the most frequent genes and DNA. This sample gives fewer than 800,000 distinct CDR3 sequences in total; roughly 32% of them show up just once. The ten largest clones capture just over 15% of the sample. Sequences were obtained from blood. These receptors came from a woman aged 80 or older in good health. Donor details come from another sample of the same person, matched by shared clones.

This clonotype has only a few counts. The CDR3 DNA reads TGTGCCAGCGAGGGGGGCCGCTTGGAGCAGTACTTC. Translation gives CASEGGRLEQYF. The chain employs TRBV28 and TRBJ2-7; possibly TRBD1 or TRBD2 for D (6 bases each). The CDR3 is 12 residues long. V lost 8 bases, J lost 7 bases, and 15 bases lay in between. Germline V gives CDR1 MDHEN, CDR2 SYDVKM.

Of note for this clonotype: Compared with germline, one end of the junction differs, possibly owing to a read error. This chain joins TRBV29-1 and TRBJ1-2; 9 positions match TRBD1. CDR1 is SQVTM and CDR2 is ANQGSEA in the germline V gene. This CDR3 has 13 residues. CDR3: CSVEVGQGYGHTF. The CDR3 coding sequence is TGCAGCGTGGAAGTGGGACAGGGCTATGGCCACACCTTC. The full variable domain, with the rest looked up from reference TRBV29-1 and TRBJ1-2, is SAVISQKPSRDICQRGTSLTIQCQVDSQVTMMFWYRQQPGQSLTLIATANQGSEATYESGFVIDKFPISRPNLTFSTLTVSNMSPEDSSIYLCSVEVGQGYGHTFGSGTRLTVV.

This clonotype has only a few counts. CDR3 sequence: CASSSTGPGNTIYF. Here the CDR3 DNA reads TGTGCCAGCAGCTCGACAGGGCCTGGAAACACCATATATTTT. V usage is TRBV12-3 or TRBV12-4 and J usage is TRBJ1-3; 7 bases are a match to TRBD1. The CDR3 has 14 residues. V was clipped by 6 bases and J by 2 bases; unmatched bases: 4.

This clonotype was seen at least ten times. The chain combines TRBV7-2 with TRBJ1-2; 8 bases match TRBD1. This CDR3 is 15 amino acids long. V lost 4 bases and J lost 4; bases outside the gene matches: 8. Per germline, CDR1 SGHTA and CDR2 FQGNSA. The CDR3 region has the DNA TGTGCCAGCAGCTGGAACAGGGGGGTAGGCTATGGCTACACCTTC. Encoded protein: CASSWNRGVGYGYTF.

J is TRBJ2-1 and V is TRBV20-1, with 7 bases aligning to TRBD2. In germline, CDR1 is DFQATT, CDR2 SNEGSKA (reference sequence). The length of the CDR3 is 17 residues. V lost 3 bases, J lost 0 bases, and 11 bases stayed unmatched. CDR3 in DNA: TGCAGTGCTAGCCCTTGGCTAGCGGCTAGCTCCTACAATGAGCAGTTCTTC. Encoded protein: CSASPWLAASSYNEQFF.

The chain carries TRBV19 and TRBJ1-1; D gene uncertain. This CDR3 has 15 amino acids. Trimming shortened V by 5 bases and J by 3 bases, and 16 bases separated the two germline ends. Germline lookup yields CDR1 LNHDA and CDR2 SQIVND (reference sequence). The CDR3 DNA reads TGTGCCAGTAGTGATTACCCGGGGAGGCACACTGAAGCTTTCTTT. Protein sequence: CASSDYPGRHTEAFF.

CDR3 loop: CASSLAGSYALQFF. The CDR3 nucleotides are TGTGCCAGCAGCTTGGCCGGGTCCTACGCCCTGCAGTTCTTC. The chain uses TRBV7-9 and TRBJ2-1, with D unclear. The length of the CDR3 is 14 residues. V lost 3 bases and J lost 12, with 18 bases in between. Per germline, CDR1 SEHNR and CDR2 FQNEAQ (reference sequence).

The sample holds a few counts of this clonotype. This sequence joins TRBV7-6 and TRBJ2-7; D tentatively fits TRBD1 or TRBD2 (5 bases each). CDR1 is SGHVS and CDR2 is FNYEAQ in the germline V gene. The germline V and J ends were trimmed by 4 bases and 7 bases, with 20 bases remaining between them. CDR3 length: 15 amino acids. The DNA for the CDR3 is TGTGCCAGCAGCTCCTCGGGACGAGGGAAAGGGGAGCAGTACTTC. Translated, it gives CASSSSGRGKGEQYF.

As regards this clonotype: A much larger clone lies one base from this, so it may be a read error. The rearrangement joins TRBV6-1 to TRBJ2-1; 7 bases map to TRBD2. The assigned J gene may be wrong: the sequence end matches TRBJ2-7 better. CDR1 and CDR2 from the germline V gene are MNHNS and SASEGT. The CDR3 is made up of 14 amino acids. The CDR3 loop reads CASSDRDYYNEQYF. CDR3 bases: TGTGCCAGCAGTGACCGGGACTACTACAATGAGCAGTACTTC.

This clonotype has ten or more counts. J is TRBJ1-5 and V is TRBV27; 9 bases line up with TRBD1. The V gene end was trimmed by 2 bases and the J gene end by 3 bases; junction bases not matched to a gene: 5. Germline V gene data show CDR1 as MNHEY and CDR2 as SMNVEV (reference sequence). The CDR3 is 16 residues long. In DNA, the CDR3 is TGTGCCAGCAGTTTAGTTGGACAGGGGCTCAATCAGCCCCAGCATTTT. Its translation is CASSLVGQGLNQPQHF.

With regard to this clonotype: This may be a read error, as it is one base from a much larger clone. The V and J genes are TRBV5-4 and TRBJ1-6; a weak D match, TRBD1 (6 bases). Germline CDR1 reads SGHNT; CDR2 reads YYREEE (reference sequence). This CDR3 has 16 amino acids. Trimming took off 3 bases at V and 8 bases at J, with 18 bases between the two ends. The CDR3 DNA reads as TGTGCCAGCAGCTCTCCACTAACTCCAGGGGATTCACCCCTCCACTTT. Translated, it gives CASSSPLTPGDSPLHF.

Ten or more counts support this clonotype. Written as DNA, the CDR3 is TGTGCCAGCAGTGACCCACCCACAGATACGCAGTATTTT. The encoded protein is CASSDPPTDTQYF. The chain couples TRBV6-1 to TRBJ2-3; D unresolved. This CDR3 contains 13 residues. The V end lost 3 bases, the J end lost 2 bases, and 6 bases lay between the germline ends. CDR1 and CDR2 (germline): MNHNS, SASEGT.

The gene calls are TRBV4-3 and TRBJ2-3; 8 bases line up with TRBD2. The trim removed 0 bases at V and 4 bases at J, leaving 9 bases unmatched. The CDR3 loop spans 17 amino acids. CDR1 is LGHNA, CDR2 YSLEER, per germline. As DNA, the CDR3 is TGCGCCAGCAGCCAAGATTCCCAGCGGGAGATTCCAGATACGCAGTATTTT. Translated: CASSQDSQREIPDTQYF.

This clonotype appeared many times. The CDR3 bases are TGTGCCAGCAGCTTAACACTAAACACCGGGGAGCTGTTTTTT. Its protein is CASSLTLNTGELFF. The V call is TRBV7-2, the J call TRBJ2-2; D not resolved. The CDR3 runs to 14 residues. The germline V gene has CDR1 SGHTA and CDR2 FQGNSA. Deletions cut 2 bases from V and 2 bases from J, with 6 bases between.

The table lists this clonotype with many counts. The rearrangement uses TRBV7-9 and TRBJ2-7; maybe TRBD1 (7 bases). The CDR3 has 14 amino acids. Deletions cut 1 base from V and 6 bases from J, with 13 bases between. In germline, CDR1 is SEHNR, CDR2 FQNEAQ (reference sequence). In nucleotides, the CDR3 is TGTGCCAGCAGCTTAGTGCGTCAGGGGGGCGAGCAGTACTTC. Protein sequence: CASSLVRQGGEQYF. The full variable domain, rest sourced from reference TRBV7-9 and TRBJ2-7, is DTGVSQNPRHKITKRGQNVTFRCDPISEHNRLYWYRQTLGQGPEFLTYFQNEAQLEKSRLLSDRFSAERPKGSFSTLEIQRTEQGDSAMYLCASSLVRQGGEQYFGPGTRLTVT.

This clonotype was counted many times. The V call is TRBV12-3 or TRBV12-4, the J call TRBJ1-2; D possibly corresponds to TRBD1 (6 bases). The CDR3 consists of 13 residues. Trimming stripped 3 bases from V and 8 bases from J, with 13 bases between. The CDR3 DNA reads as TGTGCCAGCAGTTTGGTGGGGGCGCAGGGCTACACCTTC. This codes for CASSLVGAQGYTF.

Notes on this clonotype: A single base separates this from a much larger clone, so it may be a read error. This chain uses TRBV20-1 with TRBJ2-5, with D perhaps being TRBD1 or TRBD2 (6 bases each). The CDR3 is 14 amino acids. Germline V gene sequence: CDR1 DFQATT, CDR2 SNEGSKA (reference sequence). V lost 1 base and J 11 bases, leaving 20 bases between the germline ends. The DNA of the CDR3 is TGCAGTGCTAGAGTTGGGGGGCGCAGAAATGGGCAGTACTTC. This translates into CSARVGGRRNGQYF.

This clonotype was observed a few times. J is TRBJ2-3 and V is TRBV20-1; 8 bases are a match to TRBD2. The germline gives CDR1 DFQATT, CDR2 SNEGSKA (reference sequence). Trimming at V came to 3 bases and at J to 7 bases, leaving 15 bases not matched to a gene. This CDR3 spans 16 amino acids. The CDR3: CSARRSGGASQNTQYF. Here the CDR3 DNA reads TGCAGTGCTAGGAGAAGCGGGGGCGCTTCGCAAAATACGCAGTATTTT.